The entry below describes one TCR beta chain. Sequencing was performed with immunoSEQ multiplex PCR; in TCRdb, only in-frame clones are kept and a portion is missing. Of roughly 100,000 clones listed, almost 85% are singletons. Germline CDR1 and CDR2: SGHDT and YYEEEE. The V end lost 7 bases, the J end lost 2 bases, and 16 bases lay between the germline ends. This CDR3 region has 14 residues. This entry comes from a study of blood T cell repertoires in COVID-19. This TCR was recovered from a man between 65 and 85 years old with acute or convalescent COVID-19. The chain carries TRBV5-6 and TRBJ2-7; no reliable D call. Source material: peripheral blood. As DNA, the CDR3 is TGTGCCAGCCTCCTCCGCGCAGGCGCCTACGAGCAGTACTTC. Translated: CASLLRAGAYEQYF.